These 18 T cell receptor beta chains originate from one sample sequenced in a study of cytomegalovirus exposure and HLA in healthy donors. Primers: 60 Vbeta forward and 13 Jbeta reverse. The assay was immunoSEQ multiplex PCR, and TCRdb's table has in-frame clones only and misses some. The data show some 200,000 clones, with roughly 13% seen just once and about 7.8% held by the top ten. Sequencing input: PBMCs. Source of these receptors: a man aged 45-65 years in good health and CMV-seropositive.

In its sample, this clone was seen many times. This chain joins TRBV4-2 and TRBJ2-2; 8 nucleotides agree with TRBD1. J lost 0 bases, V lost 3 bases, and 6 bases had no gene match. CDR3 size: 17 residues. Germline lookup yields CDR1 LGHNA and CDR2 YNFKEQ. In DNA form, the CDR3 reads TGTGCCAGCAGCCACCTGGGACAGGCTGCGAACACCGGGGAGCTGTTTTTT. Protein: CASSHLGQAANTGELFF.

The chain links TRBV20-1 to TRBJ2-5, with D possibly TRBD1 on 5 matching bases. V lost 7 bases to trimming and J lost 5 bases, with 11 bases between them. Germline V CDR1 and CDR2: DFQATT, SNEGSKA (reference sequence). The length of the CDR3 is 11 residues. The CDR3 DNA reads TGCAGTGTCAGGGTGATGGAGACCCAGTACTTC. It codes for CSVRVMETQYF.

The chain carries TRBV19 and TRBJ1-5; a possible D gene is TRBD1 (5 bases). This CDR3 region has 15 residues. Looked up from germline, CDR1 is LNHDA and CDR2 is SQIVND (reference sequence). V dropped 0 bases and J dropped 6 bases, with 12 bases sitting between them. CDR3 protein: CASSIDNRGPQPQHF. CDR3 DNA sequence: TGTGCCAGTAGTATAGATAATAGGGGCCCTCAGCCCCAGCATTTT. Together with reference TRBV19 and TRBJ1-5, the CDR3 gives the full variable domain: DGGITQSPKYLFRKEGQNVTLSCEQNLNHDAMYWYRQDPGQGLRLIYYSQIVNDFQKGDIAEGYSVSREKKESFPLTVTSAQKNPTAFYLCASSIDNRGPQPQHFGDGTRLSIL.

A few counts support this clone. The DNA for the CDR3 is TGTGCCATCAGTGAGTCGATCGGGCGCGGAGGTGCGGGGAATACGCAGTATTTT. Translating gives CAISESIGRGGAGNTQYF. The V gene is TRBV10-3, the J gene TRBJ2-3; D may be TRBD2 (6 bases). In germline, CDR1 is ENHRY, CDR2 SYGVKD. V lost 0 bases and J lost 7, with 23 bases in between. The CDR3 runs 18 residues.

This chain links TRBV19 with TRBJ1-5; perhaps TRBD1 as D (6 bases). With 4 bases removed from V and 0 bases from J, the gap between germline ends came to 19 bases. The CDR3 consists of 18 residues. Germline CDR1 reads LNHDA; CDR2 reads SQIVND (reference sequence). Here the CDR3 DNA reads TGTGCCAGTAGTACCTATCCTCGACAGGCTCTTAGCAATCAGCCCCAGCATTTT. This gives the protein CASSTYPRQALSNQPQHF.

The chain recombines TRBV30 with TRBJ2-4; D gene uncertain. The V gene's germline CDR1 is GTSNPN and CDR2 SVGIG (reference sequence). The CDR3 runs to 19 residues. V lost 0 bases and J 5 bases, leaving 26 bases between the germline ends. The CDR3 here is CAWSVIAITKARPQNIQYF. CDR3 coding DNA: TGTGCCTGGAGTGTAATTGCGATTACAAAGGCTAGGCCGCAAAACATTCAGTACTTC.

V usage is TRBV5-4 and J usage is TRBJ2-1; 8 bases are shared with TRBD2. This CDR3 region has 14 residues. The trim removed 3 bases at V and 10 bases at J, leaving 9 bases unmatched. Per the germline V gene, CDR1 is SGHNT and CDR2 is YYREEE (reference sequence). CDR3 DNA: TGTGCCAGCAGCTGGCCGGGGGGGCCTAAGGAGCAGTTCTTC. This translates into CASSWPGGPKEQFF. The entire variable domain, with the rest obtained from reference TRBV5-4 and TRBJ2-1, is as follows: ETGVTQSPTHLIKTRGQQVTLRCSSQSGHNTVSWYQQALGQGPQFIFQYYREEENGRGNFPPRFSGLQFPNYSSELNVNALELDDSALYLCASSWPGGPKEQFFGPGTRLTVL.

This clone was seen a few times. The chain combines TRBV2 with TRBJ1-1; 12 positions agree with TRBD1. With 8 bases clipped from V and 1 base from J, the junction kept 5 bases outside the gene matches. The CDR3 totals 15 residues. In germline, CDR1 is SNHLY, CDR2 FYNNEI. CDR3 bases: TGTGCCAGCCCTGGGGACAGGGGGCCGAACACTGAAGCTTTCTTT. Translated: CASPGDRGPNTEAFF.

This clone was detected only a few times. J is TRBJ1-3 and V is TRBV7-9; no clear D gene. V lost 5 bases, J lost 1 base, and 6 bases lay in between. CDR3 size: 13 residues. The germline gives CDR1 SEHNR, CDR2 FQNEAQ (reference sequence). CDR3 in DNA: TGTGCCAGCAGCGTCCAGTCTGGAAACACCATATATTTT. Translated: CASSVQSGNTIYF. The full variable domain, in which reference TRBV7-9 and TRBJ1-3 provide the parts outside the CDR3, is DTGVSQNPRHKITKRGQNVTFRCDPISEHNRLYWYRQTLGQGPEFLTYFQNEAQLEKSRLLSDRFSAERPKGSFSTLEIQRTEQGDSAMYLCASSVQSGNTIYFGEGSWLTVV.

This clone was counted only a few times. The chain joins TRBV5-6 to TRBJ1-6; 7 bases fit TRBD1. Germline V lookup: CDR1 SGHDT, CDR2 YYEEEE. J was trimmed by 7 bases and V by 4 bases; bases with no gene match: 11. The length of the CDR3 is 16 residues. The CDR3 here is CASSRQTGRANSPLHF. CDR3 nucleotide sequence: TGTGCCAGCAGCCGCCAGACAGGGCGGGCCAATTCACCCCTCCACTTT.

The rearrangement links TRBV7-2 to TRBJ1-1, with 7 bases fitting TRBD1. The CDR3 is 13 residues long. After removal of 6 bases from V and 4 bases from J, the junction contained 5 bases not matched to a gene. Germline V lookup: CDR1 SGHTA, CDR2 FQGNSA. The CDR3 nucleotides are TGTGCCAGCAGAGCCGGGACAGTCACTGAAGCTTTCTTT. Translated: CASRAGTVTEAFF.

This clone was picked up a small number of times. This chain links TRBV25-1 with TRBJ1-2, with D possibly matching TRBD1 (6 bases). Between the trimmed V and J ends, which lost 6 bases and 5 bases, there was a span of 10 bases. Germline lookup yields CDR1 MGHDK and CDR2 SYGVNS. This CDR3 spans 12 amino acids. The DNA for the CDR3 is TGTGCCAGCAGGCTCACAGGGTATGGCTACACCTTC. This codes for CASRLTGYGYTF.

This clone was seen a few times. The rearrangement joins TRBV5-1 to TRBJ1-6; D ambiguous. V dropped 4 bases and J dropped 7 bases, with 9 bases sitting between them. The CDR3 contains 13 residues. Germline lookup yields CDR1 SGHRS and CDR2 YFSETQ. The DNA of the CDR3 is TGCGCCAGCAGCGCCGGAGGGAATTCACCCCTCCACTTT. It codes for CASSAGGNSPLHF.

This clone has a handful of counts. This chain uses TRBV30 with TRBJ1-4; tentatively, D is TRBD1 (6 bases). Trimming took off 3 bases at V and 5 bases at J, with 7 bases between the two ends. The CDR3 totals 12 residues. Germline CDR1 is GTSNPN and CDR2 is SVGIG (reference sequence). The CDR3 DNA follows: TGTGCCTGGAGCAGGGGAAATGAAAAACTGTTTTTT. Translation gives CAWSRGNEKLFF.

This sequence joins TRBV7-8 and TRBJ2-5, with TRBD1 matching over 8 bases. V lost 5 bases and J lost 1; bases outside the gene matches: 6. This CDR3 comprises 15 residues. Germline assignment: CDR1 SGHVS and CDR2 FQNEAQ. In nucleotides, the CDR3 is TGTGCCAGCAGCCAACTCAGGGGGCCCCAAGAGACCCAGTACTTC. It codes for CASSQLRGPQETQYF.

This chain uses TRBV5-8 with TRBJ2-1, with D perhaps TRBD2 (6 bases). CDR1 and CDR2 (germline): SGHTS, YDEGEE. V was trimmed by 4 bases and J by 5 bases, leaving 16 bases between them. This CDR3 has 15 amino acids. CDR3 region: CASSRAGLGDNEQFF. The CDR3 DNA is TGTGCCAGCAGCCGTGCGGGGCTGGGGGACAATGAGCAGTTCTTC.

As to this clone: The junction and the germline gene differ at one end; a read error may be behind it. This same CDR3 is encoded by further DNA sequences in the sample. The CDR3 DNA reads as TGTGCCAGCAGCCCGGGACACCGGGGGGGAGAAAAACTGTTTTTC. The encoded protein is CASSPGHRGGEKLFF. The V gene is TRBV5-4, the J gene TRBJ1-4; a possible D gene is TRBD1 (6 bases). Germline CDR1 and CDR2: SGHNT and YYREEE (reference sequence). The CDR3 runs to 15 residues.

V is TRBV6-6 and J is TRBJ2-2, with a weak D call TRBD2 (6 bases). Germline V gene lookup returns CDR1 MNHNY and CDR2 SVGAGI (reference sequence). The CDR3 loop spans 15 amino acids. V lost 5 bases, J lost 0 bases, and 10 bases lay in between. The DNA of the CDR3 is TGTGCCAGCAGTCGGCGGGGTCCGAACACCGGGGAGCTGTTTTTT. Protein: CASSRRGPNTGELFF.